The T cell receptor (beta chain) described here comes from a study of T cell repertoires in cytomegalovirus infection (dated by TCRdb to about 2019). In terms of the full investigation: Recently identified HLA-C-restricted CMV epitopes, whose presentation resists viral immunomodulation, were targeted by peptide stimulations together with well-studied HLA-B-restricted epitopes. The HLA type of each donor mattered for the analysis, because public TCR beta signatures pointed to carriage of CMV infection along with the matching HLA type.

The treatment or condition tag for this specimen amounts to: in vitro stimulation with specific CMV peptide epitopes to enrich CMV-specific T cells. The CDR3, cysteine through phenylalanine, is 17 amino acids long. Kept here is only the CDR3 DNA, which spans 51 bases and is read in frame from base 1. CDR1 and CDR2 are drawn from the germline V gene: SGHTS, YDEGEE. Relative to germline, V is 1 base shorter and J is 0 bases shorter, with 16 bases between their ends. Study-wide conclusions, independent of this receptor: The ex vivo response was dominated by HLA-C-restricted CMV-specific TCR beta clonotypes, which also provided the single most frequent clonotype in two of eight donors. In both this cohort and an independent cohort of a few hundred donors, the cumulative frequency of public TCR beta family members distinguished carriers of CMV infection plus the relevant HLA type.

About this clonotype: This clone's antigen is unknown. Base qualities are missing; no much larger clone stands one base away.

These reads were obtained on an Illumina HiSeq 1500. TCRdb handled the public reads itself, with Q25 trimming in fastp and clone calling in MiXCR, and kept productive beta chains. Entries are consolidated by CDR3 protein sequence, retaining the most common genes and DNA. This sample is represented by about 770,000 distinct CDR3 sequences; 29% of them were singletons. The top ten clonotypes cover over 10% of the sample. The TCR comes from a human donor in good health (CMV status not recorded). Some clones in this sample may be carry-over from other donors' samples. The input for sequencing was cultured CD8+ T cells from PBMCs, taken from culture after CMV antigen stimulation. The chain was built from TRBV5-8 and TRBJ1-2, with the D gene too uncertain to name. At the DNA level, the sequence is TGTGCCAGCAGCTTGCGGGATCTCGGGCCTTCTAACTATGGCTACACCTTC. Its protein is CASSLRDLGPSNYGYTF. The reference TRBV5-8 and TRBJ1-2 proteins fill in what lies around the CDR3, so the full variable domain reads EAGVTQSPTHLIKTRGQQATLRCSPISGHTSVYWYQQALGLGLQFLLWYDEGEERNRGNFPPRFSGRQFPNYSSELNVNALELEDSALYLCASSLRDLGPSNYGYTFGSGTRLTVV.